The sample holds one count of the clone carrying this T cell receptor (beta chain). What it binds is not known. Profiling relied on immunoSEQ multiplex PCR, and the TCRdb table lists in-frame clones only, not all of them. The sample carries some 140,000 clones, 80% to 90% recorded once. This sample was included in a study of cytomegalovirus exposure and HLA in healthy donors. Study-wide points: Whilst most TCR sequences proved rare, a subset of public TCRs occurred across many donors.

Trimming took 5 bases from V and 7 from J, leaving 18 bases between them. This CDR3 comprises 15 residues. From germline, CDR1 is LNHDA and CDR2 SQIVND (reference sequence). This sequence originates from a man between 18 and 35 years old in good health and CMV-seronegative. J is TRBJ1-5 and V is TRBV19; D possibly corresponds to TRBD1 (5 bases). The sequencing sample was made of PBMCs. Here the CDR3 DNA reads TGTGCCAGTAGTCCCCCGGGAGGGGTCGGACAGCCCCAGCATTTT. It encodes CASSPPGGVGQPQHF.